This TCR beta chain was found in a study of cytomegalovirus exposure and HLA in healthy donors. Overall study results and limits: Within the 100 to 150 validation repertoires, first-cohort TCR clusters tended to co-occur, according to a later analysis. Investigators reported about 160 TCR beta chains as tied to cytomegalovirus.

The germline gives CDR1 SQVTM, CDR2 ANQGSEA. V shed 4 bases and J 3 bases; nucleotides not matched to a gene: 0. The CDR3 is 12 residues long. To note about this clone: Its target is unknown.

Clones were sequenced by immunoSEQ multiplex PCR, and TCRdb holds only the in-frame ones, with some missing. This table has 45,000 to 60,000 clones, more than 80% appearing once. The sample consisted of PBMCs. This chain links TRBV29-1 with TRBJ2-7; 10 bases are a match to TRBD2. This sequence originates from a woman aged 18-29 years in good health and CMV-seronegative. The CDR3 nucleotides are TGCAGCGTTGGGACTAGCGGCTACGAGCAGTACTTC. It translates to CSVGTSGYEQYF.